Detailed here is one TCR beta chain. This entry is derived from a study of neurological immune-mediated disorders. For the unsorted libraries, 2 million PBMCs stored at -80 C served as input. J gave up 3 bases and V 5 bases, and 5 bases lay outside the gene matches. Germline loops: CDR1 MDHEN, CDR2 SYDVKM. There are 16 residues in the CDR3. The team produced cDNA through 5'RACE using 10-nucleotide random UMIs. TCRdb re-called the 5' RACE reads with MiXCR, one entry per CDR3 protein. The profile shows fewer than 30,000 distinct CDR3 sequences, under 25% of them singletons. Sequencing was performed on PBMCs. The source is a woman between 55 and 75 years old in good health. The chain is built from TRBV28 and TRBJ2-7; TRBD2 aligns across 15 bases. CDR3 residues: CASSTGTSGGSYEQYF. DNA of the CDR3: TGTGCCAGCAGTACCGGGACTAGCGGGGGGAGCTACGAGCAGTACTTC.